These T cell receptor beta chains were read from a single sample in a study of OX40 agonist ivuxolimab in advanced cancers. TCRdb's copy holds only in-frame clones and misses some; the assay was immunoSEQ multiplex PCR. Among over 60,000 clones, around 94% were seen once, and the ten largest hold less than 20%. The sequencing here drew on CD4+ or CD8+ T cells sorted from blood, taken in a trial of the OX40 agonist ivuxolimab. Receptor source: an adult with an advanced solid tumor such as melanoma, head and neck, liver or kidney cancer. Both conserved end residues are part of each CDR3. The D gene is left open where the match is weak. The size entry is marked missing in some rows and otherwise reads once, few, many or a size class.

abundance	len	d_gene	v_gene	j_gene	CDR3aa	CDR3nt
.	15	.	TRBV19	TRBJ1-5	CASSIGGDSNQPQHF	TGTGCCAGTAGTATAGGAGGGGATAGCAATCAGCCCCAGCATTTT
.	12	.	TRBV29-1	TRBJ1-1	CSVPLGNTEAFF	TGCAGCGTCCCCCTGGGGAACACTGAAGCTTTCTTT
.	12	.	TRBV4-1	TRBJ2-1	CASSQAQNEQFF	TGCGCCAGCAGCCAGGCCCAGAATGAGCAGTTCTTC
.	18	.	TRBV27	TRBJ2-3	CASSIISPGSGGQDTQYF	TGTGCCAGCAGTATTATCTCCCCGGGGAGCGGAGGACAAGATACGCAGTATTTT
.	15	.	TRBV9	TRBJ1-6	CASSVGHRDNSPLHF	TGTGCCAGCAGCGTAGGACACCGGGATAATTCACCCCTCCACTTT
.	11	.	TRBV6-1	TRBJ1-1	CASSVGTEAFF	TGTGCCAGCAGTGTCGGCACTGAAGCTTTCTTT
.	18	TRBD1	TRBV25-1	TRBJ1-2	CASSEYSRGKGQDEGYTF	TGTGCCAGCAGTGAATATTCAAGGGGTAAGGGACAGGACGAGGGCTACACCTTC
.	14	.	TRBV28	TRBJ1-1	CASSPDRTYTEAFF	TGTGCCAGCAGTCCAGATAGGACCTACACTGAAGCTTTCTTT
.	15	TRBD2	TRBV6-5	TRBJ2-5	CASSYTSGVQETQYF	TGTGCCAGCAGTTACACTAGCGGGGTACAAGAGACCCAGTACTTC
.	14	.	TRBV30	TRBJ1-1	CAWSVIKIEAEAFF	TGTGCCTGGAGTGTAATCAAGATAGAGGCTGAAGCTTTCTTT
.	16	TRBD1	TRBV27	TRBJ2-1	CASSFEAGRGYNEQFF	TGTGCCAGCAGTTTTGAGGCGGGCAGGGGGTACAATGAGCAGTTCTTC
.	15	.	TRBV4-3	TRBJ2-7	CASSQERKRSYEQYF	TGCGCCAGCAGCCAAGAAAGAAAGAGGTCCTACGAGCAGTACTTC
.	14	.	TRBV28	TRBJ2-5	CASSLRREIETQYF	TGTGCCAGCAGTTTACGCCGGGAGATCGAGACCCAGTACTTC
.	17	.	TRBV10-3	TRBJ2-6	CASTRGDNPPGANVLTF	TGTGCCAGCACTCGAGGGGACAACCCGCCTGGGGCCAACGTCCTGACTTTC
.	16	.	TRBV5-1	TRBJ2-3	CASSLEGTHPADTQYF	TGCGCCAGCAGCTTGGAAGGGACACACCCCGCAGATACGCAGTATTTT
.	15	TRBD1	TRBV7-6	TRBJ1-1	CASSLGGTANTEAFF	TGTGCCAGCAGCTTAGGTGGGACAGCAAACACTGAAGCTTTCTTT
.	12	.	TRBV27	TRBJ2-5	CASRDFQETQYF	TGTGCCAGCAGAGACTTCCAAGAGACCCAGTACTTC
once	16	TRBD1	TRBV4-3	TRBJ2-3	CASSQGGGQGTNTQYF	TGCGCCAGCAGCCAAGGGGGGGGACAGGGGACAAATACGCAGTATTTT
.	14	.	TRBV29-1	TRBJ1-5	CSVEGGAGNQPQHF	TGCAGCGTTGAGGGGGGGGCGGGCAATCAGCCCCAGCATTTT
.	14	.	TRBV19	TRBJ1-1	CASSIVGVLTEAFF	TGTGCCAGTAGTATAGTAGGGGTCCTAACTGAAGCTTTCTTT
.	15	.	TRBV7-7	TRBJ2-2	CASSPLGPAPGELFF	TGTGCTAGCAGCCCGCTCGGCCCTGCCCCCGGGGAGCTGTTTTTT
.	15	.	TRBV7-2	TRBJ1-2	CASSLVALGGAGYTF	TGTGCCAGCAGCTTAGTAGCTTTGGGGGGCGCGGGCTACACCTTC
once	13	.	TRBV7-9	TRBJ1-2	CASSWDNWYGYTF	TGTGCCAGCAGCTGGGACAATTGGTATGGCTACACCTTC
.	15	TRBD1	TRBV4-3	TRBJ2-7	CASSPTGGLSYEQYF	TGCGCCAGCAGCCCGACAGGGGGGCTCTCCTACGAGCAGTACTTC
.	15	.	TRBV13	TRBJ2-7	CASSPTDNDPYEQYF	TGTGCCAGCAGTCCTACCGACAACGACCCCTACGAGCAGTACTTC